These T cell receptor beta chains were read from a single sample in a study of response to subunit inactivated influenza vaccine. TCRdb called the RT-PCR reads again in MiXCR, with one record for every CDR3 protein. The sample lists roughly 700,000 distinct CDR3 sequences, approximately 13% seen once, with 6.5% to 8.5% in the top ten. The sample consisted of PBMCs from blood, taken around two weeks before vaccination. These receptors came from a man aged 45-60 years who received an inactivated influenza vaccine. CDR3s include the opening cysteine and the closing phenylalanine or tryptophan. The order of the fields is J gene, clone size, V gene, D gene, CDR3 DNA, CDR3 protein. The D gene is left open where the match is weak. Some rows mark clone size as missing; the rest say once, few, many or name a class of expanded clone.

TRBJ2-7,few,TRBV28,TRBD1,TGTGCCAGCACAACCGGGACAGTACACGAGCAGTACTTC,CASTTGTVHEQYF
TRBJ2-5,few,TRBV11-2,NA,TGTGCCAGCAGCTTAGAGTTTTTGATGGGGCAAGAGACCCAGTACTTC,CASSLEFLMGQETQYF
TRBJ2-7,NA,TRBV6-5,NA,TGTGCCAGCAGTTACTCAGGCGGATTTATTTACGAGCAGTACTTC,CASSYSGGFIYEQYF
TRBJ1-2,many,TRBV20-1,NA,TGCAGTGCTAGAGCCCCTTCGTGGGCGGATGGCTACACCTTC,CSARAPSWADGYTF
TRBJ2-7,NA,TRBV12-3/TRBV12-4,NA,TGTGCCAGCACTTTGAAGTCCTACGAGCAGTACTTC,CASTLKSYEQYF
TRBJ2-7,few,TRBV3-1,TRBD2,TGTGCCAGCAGCCAAGTCAAGCGGGGGGACTACGAGCAGTACTTC,CASSQVKRGDYEQYF
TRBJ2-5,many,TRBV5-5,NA,TGTGCCAGCAGCTTGCCGGGAGCCGGGCAAGAGACCCAGTACTTC,CASSLPGAGQETQYF
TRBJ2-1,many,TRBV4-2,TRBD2,TGTGCCAGCAGCCAGGCCCCTCGGGCTAGCGGGGGTTATGAGCAGTTCTTC,CASSQAPRASGGYEQFF
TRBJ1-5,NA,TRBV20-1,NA,TGCAGTGTCAAGTCCGGGACACTTAGCAATCAGCACCAGCATTTT,CSVKSGTLSNQHQHF
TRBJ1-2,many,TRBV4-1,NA,TGCGCCAGCAGCCAAGAGGAGGGACTAGCTAACTATGGCTACACCTTC,CASSQEEGLANYGYTF
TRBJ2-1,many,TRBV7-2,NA,TGTGCCAGCAGCGGCCGACAGATATACTCCTACAATGAGCAGTTCTTC,CASSGRQIYSYNEQFF
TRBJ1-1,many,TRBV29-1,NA,TGCAGCGTTAGGACTGAAGCTTTCTTT,CSVRTEAFF